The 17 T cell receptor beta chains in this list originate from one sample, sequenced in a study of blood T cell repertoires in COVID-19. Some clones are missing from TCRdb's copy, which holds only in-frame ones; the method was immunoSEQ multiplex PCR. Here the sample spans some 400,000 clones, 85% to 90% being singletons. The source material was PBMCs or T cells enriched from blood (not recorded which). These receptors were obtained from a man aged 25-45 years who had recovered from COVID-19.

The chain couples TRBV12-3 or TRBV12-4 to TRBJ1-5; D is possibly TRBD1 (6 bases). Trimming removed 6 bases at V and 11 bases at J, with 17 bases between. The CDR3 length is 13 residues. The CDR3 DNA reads TGTGCCAGCAGGTCACGGGAACAGGGCGCCCAGCATTTT. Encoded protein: CASRSREQGAQHF.

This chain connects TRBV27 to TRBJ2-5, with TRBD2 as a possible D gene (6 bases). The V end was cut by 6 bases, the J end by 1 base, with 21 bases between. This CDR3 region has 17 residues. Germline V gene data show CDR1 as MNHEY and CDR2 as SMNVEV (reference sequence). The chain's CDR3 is CASRGLGGSASQETQYF. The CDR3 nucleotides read TGTGCCAGCAGGGGCCTCGGGGGTAGCGCCTCCCAAGAGACCCAGTACTTC.

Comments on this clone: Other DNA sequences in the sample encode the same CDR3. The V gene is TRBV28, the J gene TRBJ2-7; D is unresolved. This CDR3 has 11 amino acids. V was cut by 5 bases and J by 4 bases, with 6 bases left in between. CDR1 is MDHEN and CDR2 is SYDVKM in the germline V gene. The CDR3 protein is CASSRTYEQYF. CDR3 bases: TGTGCCAGCAGTCGAACTTACGAGCAGTACTTC.

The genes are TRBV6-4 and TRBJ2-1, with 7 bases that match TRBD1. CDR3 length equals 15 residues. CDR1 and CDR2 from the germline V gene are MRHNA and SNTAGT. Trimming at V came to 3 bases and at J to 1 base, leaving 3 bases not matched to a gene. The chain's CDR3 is CASSETGRSYNEQFF. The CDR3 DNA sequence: TGTGCCAGCAGTGAGACAGGGCGTTCCTACAATGAGCAGTTCTTC.

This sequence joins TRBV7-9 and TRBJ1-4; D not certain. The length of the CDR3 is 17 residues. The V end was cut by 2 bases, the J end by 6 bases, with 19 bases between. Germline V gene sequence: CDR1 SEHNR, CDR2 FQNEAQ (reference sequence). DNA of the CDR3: TGTGCCAGCAGCTTATCTCGGGAGCCCCCGGGGTATGAAAAACTGTTTTTT. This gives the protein CASSLSREPPGYEKLFF. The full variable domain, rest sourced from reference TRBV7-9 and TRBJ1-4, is DTGVSQNPRHKITKRGQNVTFRCDPISEHNRLYWYRQTLGQGPEFLTYFQNEAQLEKSRLLSDRFSAERPKGSFSTLEIQRTEQGDSAMYLCASSLSREPPGYEKLFFGSGTQLSVL.

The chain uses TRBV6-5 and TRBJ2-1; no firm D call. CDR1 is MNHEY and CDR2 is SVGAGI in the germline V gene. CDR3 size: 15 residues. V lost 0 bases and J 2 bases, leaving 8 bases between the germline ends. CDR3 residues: CASSYSSRPYNEQFF. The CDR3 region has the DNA TGTGCCAGCAGTTACTCATCCCGTCCCTACAATGAGCAGTTCTTC.

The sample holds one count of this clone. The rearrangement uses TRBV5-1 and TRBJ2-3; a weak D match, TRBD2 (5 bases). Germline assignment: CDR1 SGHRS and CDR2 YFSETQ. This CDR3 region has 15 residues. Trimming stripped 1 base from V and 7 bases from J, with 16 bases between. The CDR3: CASSLRGGEMYTQYF. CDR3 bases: TGCGCCAGCAGCTTGAGAGGTGGGGAGATGTATACGCAGTATTTT.

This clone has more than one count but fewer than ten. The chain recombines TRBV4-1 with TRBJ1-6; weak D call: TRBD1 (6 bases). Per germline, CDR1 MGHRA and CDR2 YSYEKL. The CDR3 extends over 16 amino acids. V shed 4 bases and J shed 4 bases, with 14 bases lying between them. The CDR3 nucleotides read TGCGCCAGCAGCCCGATAAAGGACAGTTATAATTCACCCCTCCACTTT. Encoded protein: CASSPIKDSYNSPLHF.

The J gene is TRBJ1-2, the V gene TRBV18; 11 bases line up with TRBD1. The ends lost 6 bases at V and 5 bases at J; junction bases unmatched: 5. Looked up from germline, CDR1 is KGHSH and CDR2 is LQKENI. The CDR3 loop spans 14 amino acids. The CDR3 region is CASSRTGGEYGYTF. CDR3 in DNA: TGTGCCAGCTCGCGGACAGGGGGCGAATATGGCTACACCTTC.

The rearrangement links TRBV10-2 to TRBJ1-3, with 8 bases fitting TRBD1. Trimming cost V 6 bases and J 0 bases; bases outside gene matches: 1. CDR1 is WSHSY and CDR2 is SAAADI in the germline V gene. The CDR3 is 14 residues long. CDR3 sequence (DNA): TGCGCCAGCAGAGACAGGGGCTCTGGAAACACCATATATTTT. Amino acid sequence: CASRDRGSGNTIYF.

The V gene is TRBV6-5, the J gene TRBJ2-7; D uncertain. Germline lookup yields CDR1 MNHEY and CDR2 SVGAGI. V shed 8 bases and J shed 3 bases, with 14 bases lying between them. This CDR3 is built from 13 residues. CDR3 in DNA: TGTGCCAGCCATACTTCGGGTAGCTACGAGCAGTACTTC. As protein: CASHTSGSYEQYF.

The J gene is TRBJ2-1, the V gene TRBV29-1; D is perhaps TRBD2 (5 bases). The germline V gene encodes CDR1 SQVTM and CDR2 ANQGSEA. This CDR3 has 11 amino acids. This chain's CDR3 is CSFEGINEQFF. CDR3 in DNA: TGCTCGTTCGAGGGCATCAATGAGCAGTTCTTC.

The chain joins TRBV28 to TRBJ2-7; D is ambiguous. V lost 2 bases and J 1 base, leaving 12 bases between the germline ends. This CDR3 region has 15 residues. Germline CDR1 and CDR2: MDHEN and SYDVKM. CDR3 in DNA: TGTGCCAGCAGTTTACCGGCGGCACCTTCCTACGAGCAGTACTTC. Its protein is CASSLPAAPSYEQYF.

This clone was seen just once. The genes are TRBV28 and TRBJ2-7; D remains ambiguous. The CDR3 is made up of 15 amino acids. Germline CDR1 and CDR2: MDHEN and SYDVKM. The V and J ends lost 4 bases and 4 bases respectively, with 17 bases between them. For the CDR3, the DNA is TGTGCCAGCAGTTCCGGTGGAGCCCAGACTTACGAGCAGTACTTC. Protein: CASSSGGAQTYEQYF.

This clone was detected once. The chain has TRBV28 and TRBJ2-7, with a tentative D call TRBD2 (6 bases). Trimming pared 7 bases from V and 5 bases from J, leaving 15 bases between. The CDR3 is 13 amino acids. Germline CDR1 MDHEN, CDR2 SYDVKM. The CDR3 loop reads CASTIGSPNEQYF. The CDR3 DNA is TGTGCCAGCACGATCGGGAGCCCCAACGAGCAGTACTTC.

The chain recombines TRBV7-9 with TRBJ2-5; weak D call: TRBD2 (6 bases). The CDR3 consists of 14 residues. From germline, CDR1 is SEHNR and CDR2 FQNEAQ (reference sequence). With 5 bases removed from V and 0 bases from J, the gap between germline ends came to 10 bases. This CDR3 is CASSTRTNQETQYF. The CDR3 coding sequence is TGTGCCAGCAGCACCCGGACTAACCAAGAGACCCAGTACTTC.

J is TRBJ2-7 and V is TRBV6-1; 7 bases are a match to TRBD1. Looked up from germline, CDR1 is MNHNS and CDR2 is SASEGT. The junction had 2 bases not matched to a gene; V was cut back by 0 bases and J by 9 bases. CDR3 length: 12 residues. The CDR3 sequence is CASSEAWDRQYF. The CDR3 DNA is TGTGCCAGCAGTGAAGCCTGGGACAGGCAGTACTTC.